One and the same sample provided the 5 T cell receptor beta chains below, sequenced in a study of T cell responses to AZD1222 COVID-19 vaccine. The repertoire was sequenced with immunoSEQ multiplex PCR; TCRdb's copy has only in-frame clones and lacks some. The data hold 150,000 to 200,000 clones, with 90% to 95% observed a single time. Here the sequenced sample was peripheral blood, taken 28 days after the second AZD1222 dose. These receptors all stem from an adult who received the AZD1222 COVID-19 vaccine.

The rearrangement links TRBV19 to TRBJ1-4; 7 bases agree with TRBD1. Germline CDR1 is LNHDA and CDR2 is SQIVND (reference sequence). CDR3 length equals 14 residues. After removal of 8 bases from V and 8 bases from J, the junction contained 11 bases not matched to a gene. The CDR3 spells CASHPDRAGEKLFF. Written as DNA, the CDR3 is TGTGCCAGTCACCCTGACAGGGCAGGCGAAAAACTGTTTTTT.

The CDR3 here is CASSHLSSGQGGEQFF. For the CDR3, the DNA is TGCGCCAGCAGCCATCTCTCTTCGGGACAGGGAGGAGAGCAGTTCTTC. J is TRBJ2-1 and V is TRBV4-3; 9 bases fit TRBD1. Germline V gene sequence: CDR1 LGHNA, CDR2 YSLEER. The CDR3 totals 16 residues. The V segment lost 3 bases and the J segment 10 bases; nucleotides outside the gene matches: 13.

This clone was counted a single time. This chain joins TRBV7-9 and TRBJ2-5; D is uncertain. V lost 1 base, J lost 1 base, and 10 bases lay in between. CDR1 is SEHNR, CDR2 FQNEAQ, per germline (reference sequence). The CDR3 is 15 amino acids. The CDR3 is CASSLGSAGQETQYF. CDR3 DNA: TGTGCCAGCAGCTTAGGATCCGCAGGCCAAGAGACCCAGTACTTC.

The chain employs TRBV5-1 and TRBJ2-1; TRBD1 agrees at 8 bases. There are 15 residues in the CDR3. J lost 7 bases, V lost 0 bases, and 6 bases had no gene match. CDR1 and CDR2 (germline): SGHRS, YFSETQ. CDR3 loop: CASSLVSGGSNEQFF. The CDR3 coding sequence is TGCGCCAGCAGCTTGGTGTCAGGGGGCTCGAATGAGCAGTTCTTC.

V and J are TRBV4-1 and TRBJ2-7; 13 positions match TRBD2. CDR1 MGHRA and CDR2 YSYEKL come from the germline V gene. V trimming: 3 bases; J trimming: 1 base; junction bases outside the gene matches: 9. CDR3 size: 18 residues. This CDR3 reads CASSQDGLAGASSYEQYF. CDR3 coding DNA: TGCGCCAGCAGCCAGGATGGACTAGCGGGAGCCTCTTCCTACGAGCAGTACTTC.